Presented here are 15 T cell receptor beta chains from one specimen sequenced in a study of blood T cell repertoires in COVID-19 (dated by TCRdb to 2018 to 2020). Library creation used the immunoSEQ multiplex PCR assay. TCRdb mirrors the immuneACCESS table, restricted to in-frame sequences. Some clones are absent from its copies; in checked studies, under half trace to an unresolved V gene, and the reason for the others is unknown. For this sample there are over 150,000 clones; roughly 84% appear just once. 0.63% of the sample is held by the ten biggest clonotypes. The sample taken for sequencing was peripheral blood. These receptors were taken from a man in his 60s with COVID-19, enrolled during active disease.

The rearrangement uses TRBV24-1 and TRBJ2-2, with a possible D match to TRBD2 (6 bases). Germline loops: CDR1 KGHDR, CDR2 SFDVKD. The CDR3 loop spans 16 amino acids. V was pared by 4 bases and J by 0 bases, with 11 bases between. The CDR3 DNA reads TGTGCCACCAGTGACCCGGGACTTGCGAACACCGGGGAGCTGTTTTTT. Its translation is CATSDPGLANTGELFF.

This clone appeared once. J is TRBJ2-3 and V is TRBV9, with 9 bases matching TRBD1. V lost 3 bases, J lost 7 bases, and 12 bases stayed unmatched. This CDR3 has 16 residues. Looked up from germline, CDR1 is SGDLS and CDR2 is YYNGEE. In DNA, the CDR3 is TGTGCCAGCAGCGGTACAGGGGGCGCAAAAACCAATACGCAGTATTTT. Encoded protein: CASSGTGGAKTNTQYF.

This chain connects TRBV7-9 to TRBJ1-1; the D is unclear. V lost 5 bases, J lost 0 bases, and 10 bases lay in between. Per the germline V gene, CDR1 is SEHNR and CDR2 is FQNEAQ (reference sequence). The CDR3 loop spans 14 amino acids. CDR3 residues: CASSRENMNTEAFF. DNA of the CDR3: TGTGCCAGCAGCCGGGAGAACATGAACACTGAAGCTTTCTTT.

The CDR3 DNA reads TGCAGTGCTTATAAGAACACTGAAGCTTTCTTT. It codes for CSAYKNTEAFF. The chain is built from TRBV20-1 and TRBJ1-1; D is unclear. The CDR3 extends over 11 amino acids. V shed 5 bases and J shed 1 base, with 5 bases lying between them. Germline CDR1 and CDR2: DFQATT and SNEGSKA (reference sequence).

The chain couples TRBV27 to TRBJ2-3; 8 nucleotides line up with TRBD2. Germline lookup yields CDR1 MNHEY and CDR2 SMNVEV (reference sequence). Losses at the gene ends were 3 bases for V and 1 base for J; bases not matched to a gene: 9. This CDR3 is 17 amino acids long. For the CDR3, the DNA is TGTGCCAGCAGTTTGAGGAAAAGCGGGGGCCGCACAGATACGCAGTATTTT. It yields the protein CASSLRKSGGRTDTQYF.

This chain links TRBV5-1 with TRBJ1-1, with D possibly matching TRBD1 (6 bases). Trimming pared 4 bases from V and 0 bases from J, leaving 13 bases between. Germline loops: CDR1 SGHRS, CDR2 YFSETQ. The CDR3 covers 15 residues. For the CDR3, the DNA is TGCGCCAGCAGCCTGGGGACAATAATGAACACTGAAGCTTTCTTT. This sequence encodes CASSLGTIMNTEAFF.

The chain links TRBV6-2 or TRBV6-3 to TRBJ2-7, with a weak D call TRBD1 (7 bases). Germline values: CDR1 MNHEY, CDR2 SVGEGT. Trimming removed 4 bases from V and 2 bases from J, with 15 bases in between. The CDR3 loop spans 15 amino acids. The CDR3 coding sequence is TGTGCCAGCAGTTCGGCTGGAGGGGGCACCTACGAGCAGTACTTC. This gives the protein CASSSAGGGTYEQYF.

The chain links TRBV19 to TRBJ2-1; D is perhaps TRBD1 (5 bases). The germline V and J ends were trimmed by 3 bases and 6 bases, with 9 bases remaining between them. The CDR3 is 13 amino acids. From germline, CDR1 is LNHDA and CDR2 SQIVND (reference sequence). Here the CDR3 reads CASSIQGSNEQFF. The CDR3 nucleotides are TGTGCCAGTAGTATTCAGGGTTCCAATGAGCAGTTCTTC.

CDR3 nucleotide sequence: TGTGCCAGCAGCTTAGGGGCCAGGGGGACTGGAAACACCATATATTTT. Translating gives CASSLGARGTGNTIYF. The V call is TRBV7-8, the J call TRBJ1-3; 7 bases are shared with TRBD1. J gave up 2 bases and V 1 base, and 5 bases lay outside the gene matches. Germline V lookup: CDR1 SGHVS, CDR2 FQNEAQ. CDR3 length: 16 amino acids.

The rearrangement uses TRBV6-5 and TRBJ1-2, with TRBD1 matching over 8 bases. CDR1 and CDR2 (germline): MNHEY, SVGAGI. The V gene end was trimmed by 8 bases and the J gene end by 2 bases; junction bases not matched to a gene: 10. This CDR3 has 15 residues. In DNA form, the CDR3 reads TGTGCCAGCCGCCGGCAGGCAGGGGGCAACTATGGCTACACCTTC. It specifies CASRRQAGGNYGYTF.

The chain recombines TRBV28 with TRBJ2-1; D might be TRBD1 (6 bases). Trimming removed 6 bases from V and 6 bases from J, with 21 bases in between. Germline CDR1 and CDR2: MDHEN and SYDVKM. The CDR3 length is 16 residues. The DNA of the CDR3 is TGTGCCAGCAGATCACCTCAGGGGAAGGGCGTCAATGAGCAGTTCTTC. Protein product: CASRSPQGKGVNEQFF.

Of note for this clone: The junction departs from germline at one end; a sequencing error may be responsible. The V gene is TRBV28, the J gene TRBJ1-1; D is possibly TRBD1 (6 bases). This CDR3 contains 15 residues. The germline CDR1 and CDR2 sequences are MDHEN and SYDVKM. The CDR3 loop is CASSPYSQGNPEAFF. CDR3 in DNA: TGTGCCAGCAGTCCTTACTCCCAGGGGAACCCTGAAGCTTTCTTT.

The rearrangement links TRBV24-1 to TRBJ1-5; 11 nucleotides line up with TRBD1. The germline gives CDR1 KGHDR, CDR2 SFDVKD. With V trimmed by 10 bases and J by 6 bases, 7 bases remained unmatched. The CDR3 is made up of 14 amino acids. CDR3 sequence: CATSGQGAFQPQHF. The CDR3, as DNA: TGTGCCACAAGCGGACAGGGGGCTTTTCAGCCCCAGCATTTT.

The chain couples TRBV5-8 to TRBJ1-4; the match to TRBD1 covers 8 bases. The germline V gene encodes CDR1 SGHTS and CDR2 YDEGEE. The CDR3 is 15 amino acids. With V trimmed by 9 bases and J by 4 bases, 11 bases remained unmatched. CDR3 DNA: TGTGCCAATAACGAAAGGGGACAGGATAATGAAAAACTGTTTTTT. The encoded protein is CANNERGQDNEKLFF. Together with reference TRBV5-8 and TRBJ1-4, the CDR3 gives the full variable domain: EAGVTQSPTHLIKTRGQQATLRCSPISGHTSVYWYQQALGLGLQFLLWYDEGEERNRGNFPPRFSGRQFPNYSSELNVNALELEDSALYLCANNERGQDNEKLFFGSGTQLSVL.

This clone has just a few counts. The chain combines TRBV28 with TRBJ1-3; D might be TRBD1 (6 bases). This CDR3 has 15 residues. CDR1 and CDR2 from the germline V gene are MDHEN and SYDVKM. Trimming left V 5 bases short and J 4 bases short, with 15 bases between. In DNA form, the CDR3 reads TGTGCCAGCAGTACCCCGGACAGTTTAGGAAACACCATATATTTT. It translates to CASSTPDSLGNTIYF.